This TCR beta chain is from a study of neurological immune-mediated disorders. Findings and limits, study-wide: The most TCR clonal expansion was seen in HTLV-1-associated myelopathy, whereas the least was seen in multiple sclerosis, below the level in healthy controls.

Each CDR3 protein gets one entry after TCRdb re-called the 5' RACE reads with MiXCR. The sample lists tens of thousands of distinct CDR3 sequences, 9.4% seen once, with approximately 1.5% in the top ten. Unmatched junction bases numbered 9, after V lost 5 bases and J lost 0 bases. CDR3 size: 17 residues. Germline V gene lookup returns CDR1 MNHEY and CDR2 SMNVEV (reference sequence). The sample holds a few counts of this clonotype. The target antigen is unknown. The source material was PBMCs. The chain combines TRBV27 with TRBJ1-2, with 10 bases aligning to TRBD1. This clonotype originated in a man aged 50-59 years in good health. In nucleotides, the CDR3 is TGTGCCAGCAGTCCAAGTACCGGGACAGGGGCTAACTATGGCTACACCTTC. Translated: CASSPSTGTGANYGYTF.